This TCR beta chain was recorded in a study of PD-L1 blockade in urothelial cancer. Study-level background: At 3 weeks (second dose) and 6 weeks after starting treatment, blood was analyzed. Reported median T cell count for blood samples was around 150,000.

TCRdb keeps only in-frame clones here, not all; method: immunoSEQ multiplex PCR. The sample contains about 29,000 clones, approximately 89% of which appear only once. As for this clone: Its specificity is unknown.

Anywhere from 1 to 8 samples came from each patient, spanning pretreatment and on-treatment. Overall study results and limits: Pretreatment TCR clonality in blood, when below the median, was predictive of better survival.

This TCR was recovered from a man aged 50-59 years with urothelial cancer. Sequences were derived from PBMCs, sampled around atezolizumab (anti-PD-L1) treatment.

The DNA of the CDR3 is TGTGCCAGCAGCCGGTCGGGACACTTAATCGGGCAGCCCCAGCATTTT. Protein: CASSRSGHLIGQPQHF. The V gene is TRBV11-2, the J gene TRBJ1-5; D is perhaps TRBD1 (6 bases). The CDR3 has 16 residues. V gave up 5 bases and J gave up 7 bases, with 21 bases separating them. Germline-derived CDR1 and CDR2 are SGHAT and FQNNGV.